Listed below are T cell receptor beta chains from one sample, sequenced in a study of T cell responses to AZD1222 COVID-19 vaccine. Clones were sequenced by immunoSEQ multiplex PCR, and TCRdb holds only the in-frame ones, with some missing. The profile covers 90,000 to 120,000 clones, with nearly 90% appearing a single time and 4.8% taken by the ten largest. Sample: peripheral blood, taken 28 days after the second AZD1222 dose. The receptors derive from an adult who received the AZD1222 COVID-19 vaccine. Each CDR3 is given with its conserved first and last residue. A D gene is named only where the DNA matches it firmly. Clone sizes are given selectively: once, few, many, or a class where the clone is expanded.

abundance	len	d_gene	v_gene	j_gene	CDR3aa	CDR3nt
-	14	-	TRBV11-2	TRBJ2-3	CASSLRGHTDTQYF	TGTGCCAGCAGCTTGCGGGGCCACACAGATACGCAGTATTTT
-	15	-	TRBV15	TRBJ1-1	CATSRADSLNTEAFF	TGTGCCACCAGCAGAGCTGACAGTCTGAACACTGAAGCTTTCTTT
-	15	-	TRBV3-1/TRBV3-2	TRBJ1-2	CASSQDTRPKDGYTF	TGTGCCAGCAGCCAAGATACTCGCCCAAAGGATGGCTACACCTTC
-	13	-	TRBV6-5	TRBJ2-2	CASTQENTGELFF	TGTGCCAGCACCCAAGAGAACACCGGGGAGCTGTTTTTT
-	11	-	TRBV6-2/TRBV6-3	TRBJ2-7	CASSYRDEQYF	TGTGCCAGCAGTTACCGGGACGAGCAGTACTTC
once	15	-	TRBV5-1	TRBJ2-3	CASSPLGESTDTQYF	TGCGCCAGCAGCCCACTGGGGGAGAGCACAGATACGCAGTATTTT
-	17	-	TRBV6-6	TRBJ2-7	CASSPRQGFLPPYEQYF	TGTGCCAGCAGTCCCCGTCAAGGTTTCCTACCACCCTACGAGCAGTACTTC
-	16	-	TRBV6-1	TRBJ2-7	CASSEDPGPWSYEQYF	TGTGCCAGCAGTGAAGACCCGGGACCGTGGTCCTACGAGCAGTACTTC
-	15	-	TRBV2	TRBJ1-2	CASSREGISSGGYTF	TGTGCCAGCAGTAGGGAGGGGATCTCCTCGGGCGGCTACACCTTC
-	15	-	TRBV6-1	TRBJ2-3	CASSEGPRRTDTQYF	TGTGCCAGCAGTGAAGGTCCCCGACGGACAGATACGCAGTATTTT
-	13	-	TRBV6-5	TRBJ1-4	CASSYGSDEKLFF	TGTGCCAGCAGTTACGGCAGCGATGAAAAACTGTTTTTT
once	16	-	TRBV10-3	TRBJ2-6	CAISESWAAGANVLTF	TGTGCCATCAGTGAGTCGTGGGCAGCTGGGGCCAACGTCCTGACTTTC
-	14	-	TRBV9	TRBJ2-6	CASSVSSGANVLTF	TGTGCCAGCAGCGTCAGCTCTGGGGCCAACGTCCTGACTTTC
once	15	-	TRBV18	TRBJ1-5	CASSPPGHRNQPQHF	TGTGCCAGCTCACCACCGGGACACCGTAATCAGCCCCAGCATTTT
-	14	TRBD1	TRBV28	TRBJ1-1	CASRDGTGGTEAFF	TGTGCCAGCAGAGACGGGACAGGGGGCACTGAAGCTTTCTTT
-	16	TRBD2	TRBV7-8	TRBJ2-5	CASSPSSGGTQETQYF	TGTGCCAGCAGCCCTAGTAGCGGGGGCACACAAGAGACCCAGTACTTC
-	16	TRBD2	TRBV4-3	TRBJ2-3	CASSQLTSGGTDTQYF	TGCGCCAGCAGCCAACTGACTAGCGGGGGGACAGATACGCAGTATTTT
-	14	-	TRBV7-2	TRBJ1-4	CASSPQGTGAPLFF	TGTGCCAGCAGCCCCCAGGGTACGGGGGCACCACTGTTTTTT
-	14	-	TRBV9	TRBJ1-1	CASSVGLMNTEAFF	TGTGCCAGCAGCGTCGGACTCATGAACACTGAAGCTTTCTTT
-	16	TRBD1	TRBV19	TRBJ1-1	CASTRTGSRPNTEAFF	TGTGCCAGTACCCGGACAGGGTCTCGGCCGAACACTGAAGCTTTCTTT
-	13	-	TRBV2	TRBJ1-5	CASTRDRNQPQHF	TGTGCCAGCACACGGGACCGCAATCAGCCCCAGCATTTT
-	13	-	TRBV5-6	TRBJ1-4	CASSEVPNEKLFF	TGTGCCAGCAGCGAGGTACCTAATGAAAAACTGTTTTTT
-	14	-	TRBV28	TRBJ1-6	CASSLYQGNSPLHF	TGTGCCAGCAGTTTATATCAGGGGAATTCACCCCTCCACTTT
-	14	-	TRBV6-1	TRBJ1-1	CASSEGGTQRRAFF	TGTGCCAGCAGCGAAGGGGGGACCCAACGGAGAGCTTTCTTT
-	16	-	TRBV14	TRBJ1-1	CASSPAIMGGRTEAFF	TGTGCCAGCAGCCCAGCCATAATGGGGGGGCGGACTGAAGCTTTCTTT
-	13	-	TRBV4-1	TRBJ2-7	CASSQGEPYEQYF	TGCGCCAGCAGCCAAGGAGAACCCTACGAGCAGTACTTC
-	14	-	TRBV19	TRBJ2-5	CASSSVGFQETQYF	TGTGCCAGTAGCTCTGTAGGCTTCCAAGAGACCCAGTACTTC
-	11	-	TRBV25-1	TRBJ1-2	CASSANYGYTF	TGTGCCAGCAGTGCTAACTATGGCTACACCTTC
-	15	TRBD1	TRBV5-8	TRBJ1-4	CASSSGQAWTEKLFF	TGTGCCAGCAGCTCCGGACAGGCCTGGACTGAAAAACTGTTTTTT
-	14	-	TRBV25-1	TRBJ1-2	CASSRIAGSYGYTF	TGTGCCAGCAGTCGCATAGCAGGGAGCTATGGCTACACCTTC
-	16	-	TRBV27	TRBJ1-6	CASSLSQTSYNSPLHF	TGTGCCAGCAGTTTATCTCAGACATCCTATAATTCACCCCTCCACTTT
-	15	-	TRBV5-4	TRBJ1-5	CATKDSTYSNQPQHF	TGTGCCACAAAAGACAGTACTTATAGCAATCAGCCCCAGCATTTT
once	14	-	TRBV6-2/TRBV6-3	TRBJ1-5	CASSWDFGRQPQHF	TGTGCCAGCAGTTGGGACTTTGGGAGACAGCCCCAGCATTTT
-	13	-	TRBV30	TRBJ1-4	CAWSEWQGEKLFF	TGTGCCTGGAGTGAATGGCAGGGGGAAAAACTGTTTTTT
few	18	TRBD2	TRBV5-6	TRBJ2-1	CASSLRLAGASSYNEQFF	TGTGCCAGCAGCTTACGCCTAGCGGGGGCCAGCTCCTACAATGAGCAGTTCTTC
-	14	-	TRBV6-5	TRBJ2-7	CASRAPGGSYEQYF	TGTGCCAGCAGAGCCCCCGGGGGATCCTACGAGCAGTACTTC
-	19	TRBD2	TRBV14	TRBJ2-3	CASSQAGSGGPSSTDTQYF	TGTGCCAGCAGCCAAGCGGGGAGCGGGGGGCCTTCTAGCACAGATACGCAGTATTTT
-	14	TRBD2	TRBV27	TRBJ2-4	CASSLSGGPDIQYF	TGTGCCAGCAGTTTGAGCGGGGGTCCAGACATTCAGTACTTC
few	12	-	TRBV4-1	TRBJ2-1	CASSQAGNEQFF	TGCGCCAGCAGCCAAGCCGGGAATGAGCAGTTCTTC
-	12	-	TRBV14	TRBJ2-1	CASSQDRLGQFF	TGTGCCAGCAGCCAAGATAGACTGGGGCAGTTCTTC
-	14	-	TRBV27	TRBJ1-2	CASSLLRENYGYTF	TGTGCCAGCAGTTTATTGCGGGAGAACTATGGCTACACCTTC
-	14	-	TRBV27	TRBJ2-1	CASSSAGPGEEQFF	TGTGCCAGCAGTTCGGCCGGGCCCGGGGAAGAGCAGTTCTTC
-	13	-	TRBV2	TRBJ1-2	CASGQLTNYGYTF	TGTGCCAGCGGACAGCTTACTAACTATGGCTACACCTTC
-	15	-	TRBV7-9	TRBJ1-1	CASSPKGVGNTEAFF	TGTGCCAGCAGCCCCAAGGGGGTGGGGAACACTGAAGCTTTCTTT
-	15	TRBD2	TRBV5-1	TRBJ2-5	CASSKVSGDQETQYF	TGCGCCAGCAGCAAAGTTAGCGGGGACCAAGAGACCCAGTACTTC
few	13	-	TRBV7-3	TRBJ2-1	CASSLTPYNEQFF	TGTGCCAGCAGCTTAACGCCCTACAATGAGCAGTTCTTC
once	16	-	TRBV7-6	TRBJ2-2	CASSLTGGVGTGELFF	TGTGCCAGCAGCTTAACTGGGGGCGTGGGCACCGGGGAGCTGTTTTTT
-	16	-	TRBV4-3	TRBJ1-3	CASSQAQGNSGNTIYF	TGCGCCAGCAGCCAAGCACAGGGAAACTCTGGAAACACCATATATTTT